A selection of T cell receptor beta chains follows, all from one sample in a study of radiotherapy plus CTLA-4 blockade in lung cancer. Using immunoSEQ multiplex PCR, the repertoire was profiled, and TCRdb retains in-frame clones only, with some absent. Of more than 90,000 clones listed, just under 80% are singletons. This specimen consisted of peripheral blood, obtained from a patient treated with radiotherapy plus ipilimumab. All receptors come from a human donor with non-small cell lung cancer who had a partial response to radiotherapy plus ipilimumab. The CDR3 runs from the conserved cysteine through the conserved F or W. The D gene is left open where the match is weak. Clone size is not always given. Where it is, it says once, few, many or a class for expanded clones.

J gene: TRBJ1-3
clone size: once
V gene: TRBV7-6
D gene: TRBD1
CDR3 protein: CASTMGQGASGNTIYF
CDR3 DNA: TGTGCCAGCACCATGGGACAGGGGGCTTCTGGAAACACCATATATTTT

J gene: TRBJ1-2
clone size: NA
V gene: TRBV28
D gene: NA
CDR3 protein: CASSSYQLGQNYGYTF
CDR3 DNA: TGTGCCAGCAGCTCCTACCAGCTGGGACAAAACTATGGCTACACCTTC

J gene: TRBJ2-7
clone size: once
V gene: TRBV5-4
D gene: NA
CDR3 protein: CASSFNKGNYEQYF
CDR3 DNA: TGTGCCAGCAGCTTCAATAAGGGGAATTACGAGCAGTACTTC

J gene: TRBJ1-4
clone size: NA
V gene: TRBV28
D gene: NA
CDR3 protein: CASSSYRSNEKLFF
CDR3 DNA: TGTGCCAGCAGTTCTTACCGGTCTAATGAAAAACTGTTTTTT

J gene: TRBJ1-1
clone size: few
V gene: TRBV7-9
D gene: NA
CDR3 protein: CASSLAVVPRSATDTEAFF
CDR3 DNA: TGTGCCAGCAGCTTAGCGGTAGTACCCAGAAGCGCCACGGACACTGAAGCTTTCTTT

J gene: TRBJ2-1
clone size: NA
V gene: TRBV6-4
D gene: TRBD2
CDR3 protein: CASSDILAGGNEQFF
CDR3 DNA: TGTGCCAGCAGTGACATACTAGCGGGAGGGAATGAGCAGTTCTTC

J gene: TRBJ1-5
clone size: NA
V gene: TRBV4-1
D gene: TRBD1
CDR3 protein: CASSQDPSGQNQPQHF
CDR3 DNA: TGCGCCAGCAGCCAAGACCCCTCGGGACAGAATCAGCCCCAGCATTTT

J gene: TRBJ2-5
clone size: NA
V gene: TRBV28
D gene: TRBD2
CDR3 protein: CASSIGLAGGQETQYF
CDR3 DNA: TGTGCCAGCAGCATCGGACTAGCGGGAGGCCAAGAGACCCAGTACTTC

J gene: TRBJ1-2
clone size: NA
V gene: TRBV2
D gene: NA
CDR3 protein: CASKAGGSQYGYTF
CDR3 DNA: TGTGCCAGCAAGGCGGGCGGCTCCCAATATGGCTACACCTTC

J gene: TRBJ1-1
clone size: few
V gene: TRBV6-5
D gene: NA
CDR3 protein: CASSYTTGTSNTEAFF
CDR3 DNA: TGTGCCAGCAGTTATACAACCGGGACTTCGAACACTGAAGCTTTCTTT

J gene: TRBJ2-1
clone size: NA
V gene: TRBV7-2
D gene: NA
CDR3 protein: CASSEDRAGVNEQFF
CDR3 DNA: TGTGCCAGCAGCGAGGACAGGGCGGGGGTGAATGAGCAGTTCTTC

J gene: TRBJ1-1
clone size: NA
V gene: TRBV5-5
D gene: TRBD1
CDR3 protein: CASSPQTGRLNTEAFF
CDR3 DNA: TGTGCCAGCAGCCCCCAGACAGGGCGTTTGAACACTGAAGCTTTCTTT

J gene: TRBJ2-4
clone size: NA
V gene: TRBV28
D gene: TRBD2
CDR3 protein: CASSRYGSGSSLAKNIQYF
CDR3 DNA: TGTGCCAGCAGCCGGTACGGTAGCGGGAGTTCCTTAGCCAAAAACATTCAGTACTTC

J gene: TRBJ1-2
clone size: few
V gene: TRBV7-9
D gene: NA
CDR3 protein: CASSHGANYGYTF
CDR3 DNA: TGTGCCAGCAGCCACGGAGCTAACTATGGCTACACCTTC

J gene: TRBJ2-7
clone size: few
V gene: TRBV7-9
D gene: TRBD1
CDR3 protein: CASSRGQGLYEQYF
CDR3 DNA: TGCGCCAGCAGCCGGGGACAGGGTTTATACGAGCAGTACTTC

J gene: TRBJ2-5
clone size: NA
V gene: TRBV6-5
D gene: TRBD2
CDR3 protein: CASSWEGRGEKTQYF
CDR3 DNA: TGTGCCAGCAGTTGGGAGGGGCGGGGGGAGAAGACCCAGTACTTC

J gene: TRBJ2-2
clone size: many
V gene: TRBV6-5
D gene: TRBD1
CDR3 protein: CASSSGTGDGELFF
CDR3 DNA: TGTGCCAGCAGTTCGGGGACAGGGGACGGGGAGCTGTTTTTT

J gene: TRBJ1-6
clone size: NA
V gene: TRBV6-5
D gene: NA
CDR3 protein: CASSYDRRFESPLHF
CDR3 DNA: TGTGCCAGCAGTTACGACAGGAGATTCGAGTCACCCCTCCACTTT

J gene: TRBJ2-7
clone size: NA
V gene: TRBV5-1
D gene: TRBD1
CDR3 protein: CASRKDRGLLEQYF
CDR3 DNA: TGCGCCAGCCGTAAGGACAGGGGGCTTCTCGAGCAGTACTTC

J gene: TRBJ1-1
clone size: NA
V gene: TRBV9
D gene: NA
CDR3 protein: CASSVVSPGSGTEAFF
CDR3 DNA: TGTGCCAGCAGCGTAGTGTCACCCGGGTCTGGCACTGAAGCTTTCTTT

J gene: TRBJ2-1
clone size: NA
V gene: TRBV19
D gene: NA
CDR3 protein: CASTGGFTYNEQFF
CDR3 DNA: TGTGCCAGTACCGGCGGGTTTACTTACAATGAGCAGTTCTTC

J gene: TRBJ2-2
clone size: NA
V gene: TRBV2
D gene: NA
CDR3 protein: CASNIVNTGELFF
CDR3 DNA: TGTGCCAGCAACATCGTGAACACCGGGGAGCTGTTTTTT

J gene: TRBJ2-1
clone size: NA
V gene: TRBV4-3
D gene: NA
CDR3 protein: CASSLAEGGNEQFF
CDR3 DNA: TGCGCCAGCAGCCTAGCGGAGGGCGGGAATGAGCAGTTCTTC

J gene: TRBJ1-5
clone size: NA
V gene: TRBV6-1
D gene: NA
CDR3 protein: CASRPTDNSNQPQHF
CDR3 DNA: TGTGCCAGCAGGCCAACAGACAATAGCAATCAGCCCCAGCATTTT

J gene: TRBJ2-5
clone size: NA
V gene: TRBV12-5
D gene: NA
CDR3 protein: CASGSLSETQYF
CDR3 DNA: TGTGCTAGTGGTTCCCTTTCCGAGACCCAGTACTTC